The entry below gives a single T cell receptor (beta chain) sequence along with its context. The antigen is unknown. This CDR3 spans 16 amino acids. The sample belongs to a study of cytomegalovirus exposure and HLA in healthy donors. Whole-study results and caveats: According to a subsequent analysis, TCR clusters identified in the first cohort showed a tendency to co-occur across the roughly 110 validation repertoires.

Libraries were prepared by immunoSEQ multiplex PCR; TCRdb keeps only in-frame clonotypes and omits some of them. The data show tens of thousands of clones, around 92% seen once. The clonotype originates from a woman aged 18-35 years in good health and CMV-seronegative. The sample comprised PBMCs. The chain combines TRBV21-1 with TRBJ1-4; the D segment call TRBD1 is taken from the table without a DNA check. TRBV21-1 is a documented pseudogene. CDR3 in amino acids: CASKLRARDRVEKLFF. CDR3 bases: TGTGCCAGCAAACTCAGGGCGCGGGACAGGGTAGAAAAACTGTTTTTT.